The 27 T cell receptor beta chains below were found in one sample sequenced in a study of T-cell memory formation after mild COVID-19. TCRdb independently ran MiXCR on the 5' RACE reads; one entry per CDR3 protein. Among 280,000 or so distinct CDR3 sequences listed, roughly 8.2% were seen once. The sample consisted of PBMCs or a T cell subset sorted from them (not recorded which). The receptor set was obtained from a man aged 18 to 29 who had mild COVID-19 (a few samples of this study predate the infection). Cell type and time point are not known.

This clonotype was counted only a few times. This chain joins TRBV7-9 and TRBJ2-2; D gene uncertain. In germline, CDR1 is SEHNR, CDR2 FQNEAQ (reference sequence). The ends were cut back, 6 bases at V and 0 bases at J, with 11 bases in the middle. The CDR3 totals 15 residues. CDR3 amino acids: CASRFGQSNTGELFF. The CDR3 DNA is TGTGCCAGCAGGTTCGGGCAATCGAACACCGGGGAGCTGTTTTTT.

This clonotype appeared many times. The chain joins TRBV12-3 or TRBV12-4 to TRBJ1-4, with unresolved D. The V end lost 3 bases, the J end lost 3 bases, and 5 bases lay between the germline ends. CDR3 size: 13 residues. The CDR3 bases are TGTGCCAGCAGTTTCGATTCTAATGAAAAACTGTTTTTT. It yields the protein CASSFDSNEKLFF.

This clonotype appeared many times. The chain has TRBV29-1 and TRBJ2-2; D is perhaps TRBD1 or TRBD2 (5 bases each). The length of the CDR3 is 12 residues. Germline V gene data show CDR1 as SQVTM and CDR2 as ANQGSEA. Deletions cut 7 bases from V and 4 bases from J, with 10 bases between. The CDR3 here is CSGRDLTGELFF. In DNA form, the CDR3 reads TGCAGCGGAAGGGACCTCACCGGGGAGCTGTTTTTT.

The sample holds a few counts of this clonotype. The V call is TRBV29-1, the J call TRBJ2-7, with 10 positions matching TRBD1. The CDR3 covers 13 residues. V lost 6 bases to trimming and J lost 2 bases; unmatched junction nucleotides: 4. Germline V gene lookup returns CDR1 SQVTM and CDR2 ANQGSEA. CDR3 sequence reads: CSVAGQGAYEQYF. CDR3 nucleotides: TGCAGCGTCGCCGGACAGGGGGCCTACGAGCAGTACTTC.

This clonotype has more than one count but fewer than ten. The gene calls are TRBV20-1 and TRBJ1-3, with D possibly TRBD1 on 5 matching bases. The CDR3 has 15 amino acids. V was cut by 5 bases and J by 3 bases, with 17 bases left in between. The germline V gene encodes CDR1 DFQATT and CDR2 SNEGSKA (reference sequence). CDR3 loop: CSALPGIDSGNTIYF. As DNA, the CDR3 is TGCAGTGCTCTCCCAGGGATCGACAGTGGAAACACCATATATTTT.

This clonotype has a count of ten or more. This chain joins TRBV20-1 and TRBJ1-5, with D hard to call. The CDR3 loop spans 12 amino acids. Germline-derived CDR1 and CDR2 are DFQATT and SNEGSKA (reference sequence). Trimming removed 3 bases at V and 4 bases at J, with 7 bases between. The CDR3 is CSASRSNQPQHF. DNA of the CDR3: TGCAGTGCTAGTAGGTCAAATCAGCCCCAGCATTTT.

This chain links TRBV12-3 or TRBV12-4 with TRBJ1-2; a weak D match, TRBD1 (5 bases). V was cut by 3 bases and J by 9 bases, with 20 bases left in between. This CDR3 region has 15 residues. The CDR3 here is CASSLSGRVGDSYTF. CDR3 nucleotides: TGTGCCAGCAGTTTGTCGGGCAGGGTGGGCGACAGCTACACCTTC.

This clonotype has only a few counts. This chain connects TRBV27 to TRBJ2-6; 7 nucleotides agree with TRBD2. J was trimmed by 0 bases and V by 10 bases; bases with no gene match: 21. Germline V gene sequence: CDR1 MNHEY, CDR2 SMNVEV (reference sequence). This CDR3 is built from 20 residues. The CDR3 sequence: CATHRGVGTNPSSGANVLTF. CDR3 nucleotides: TGTGCCACCCACCGGGGGGTCGGGACCAACCCCAGCTCTGGGGCCAACGTCCTGACTTTC.

The chain uses TRBV7-2 and TRBJ2-7; D is undetermined. In germline, CDR1 is SGHTA, CDR2 FQGNSA. V was trimmed by 3 bases and J by 7 bases, leaving 10 bases between them. The CDR3 totals 12 residues. The CDR3 is CASSFRFGEQYV. CDR3 coding DNA: TGTGCCAGCAGCTTTCGATTTGGTGAGCAGTACGTC.

The rearrangement uses TRBV28 and TRBJ2-1; TRBD1 agrees at 7 bases. This CDR3 is built from 12 residues. V trimming: 5 bases; J trimming: 8 bases; junction bases outside the gene matches: 3. CDR1 MDHEN and CDR2 SYDVKM come from the germline V gene. The CDR3 loop is CASSTTGDEQFF. CDR3 nucleotides: TGTGCCAGCAGTACCACAGGGGATGAGCAGTTCTTC.

This chain connects TRBV5-1 to TRBJ2-5; D unresolved. The germline CDR1 and CDR2 sequences are SGHRS and YFSETQ. Trimming removed 0 bases from V and 1 base from J, with 7 bases in between. The CDR3 is 14 amino acids. CDR3 region: CASSLDITQETQYF. The DNA of the CDR3 is TGCGCCAGCAGCTTGGATATAACCCAAGAGACCCAGTACTTC. The full variable domain, rest sourced from reference TRBV5-1 and TRBJ2-5, is KAGVTQTPRYLIKTRGQQVTLSCSPISGHRSVSWYQQTPGQGLQFLFEYFSETQRNKGNFPGRFSGRQFSNSRSEMNVSTLELGDSALYLCASSLDITQETQYFGPGTRLLVL.

The gene calls are TRBV18 and TRBJ1-1; tentative D call: TRBD1 (6 bases). Deletions cut 10 bases from V and 1 base from J, with 19 bases between. The CDR3 is made up of 15 amino acids. The germline CDR1 and CDR2 sequences are KGHSH and LQKENI. CDR3 sequence (DNA): TGTGCCACCCGTGGAGAGGGGGGTGCGAACACTGAAGCTTTCTTT. It specifies CATRGEGGANTEAFF. The variable domain in full, completed from reference TRBV18 and TRBJ1-1, reads NAGVMQNPRHLVRRRGQEARLRCSPMKGHSHVYWYRQLPEEGLKFMVYLQKENIIDESGMPKERFSAEFPKEGPSILRIQQVVRGDSAAYFCATRGEGGANTEAFFGQGTRLTVV.

This clonotype has a handful of counts. The CDR3 DNA is TGTGCCAGCAGTGGACAGGGGGCTGGGGCCAACGTCCTGACTTTC. Residues: CASSGQGAGANVLTF. V usage is TRBV12-3 or TRBV12-4 and J usage is TRBJ2-6; TRBD1 matches at 10 bases. V trimming: 5 bases; J trimming: 2 bases; junction bases outside the gene matches: 0. The CDR3 spans 15 residues.

This clonotype was detected many times. The rearrangement joins TRBV12-3 or TRBV12-4 to TRBJ1-2; tentative D call: TRBD1 (5 bases). The CDR3 totals 13 residues. Trimming took off 5 bases at V and 7 bases at J, with 14 bases between the two ends. The CDR3 is CASSPQEFRGYTF. CDR3 nucleotides: TGTGCCAGCAGTCCACAGGAGTTCCGTGGCTACACCTTC.

The V call is TRBV9, the J call TRBJ2-2; tentative D call: TRBD1 (5 bases). This CDR3 region has 15 residues. Germline lookup yields CDR1 SGDLS and CDR2 YYNGEE. V lost 5 bases to trimming and J lost 1 base, with 12 bases between them. For the CDR3, the DNA is TGTGCCAGCAGTCATCCAGGGCAGAACACCGGGGAGCTGTTTTTT. This encodes CASSHPGQNTGELFF.

This clonotype was counted many times. The V call is TRBV12-3 or TRBV12-4, the J call TRBJ1-3; D remains unclear. V was trimmed by 6 bases and J by 4 bases, leaving 10 bases between them. This CDR3 is 13 amino acids long. The DNA for the CDR3 is TGTGCCAGCAGCCTTCAGCGGGGAAACACCATATATTTT. Translating gives CASSLQRGNTIYF.

This clonotype was seen ten or more times. The chain couples TRBV5-1 to TRBJ1-1, with TRBD1 as a possible D gene (6 bases). There are 16 residues in the CDR3. Germline V gives CDR1 SGHRS, CDR2 YFSETQ. V was cut by 4 bases and J by 5 bases, with 21 bases left in between. This chain's CDR3 is CASSPRPQGDGTEAFF. The CDR3 DNA reads as TGCGCCAGCAGCCCACGACCACAGGGAGACGGAACTGAAGCTTTCTTT.

The chain joins TRBV4-2 to TRBJ1-5, with D possibly matching TRBD1 (6 bases). This CDR3 comprises 16 residues. Germline-derived CDR1 and CDR2 are LGHNA and YNFKEQ. V shed 8 bases and J shed 1 base, with 18 bases lying between them. The CDR3 reads CASGYPGAESNQPQHF. In nucleotides, the CDR3 is TGTGCCAGCGGGTACCCGGGGGCTGAGAGCAATCAGCCCCAGCATTTT.

This clonotype was counted between two and nine times. The CDR3 is CASSSYAAGQRNSPLHF. The CDR3 DNA follows: TGTGCCAGCAGTTCCTATGCAGCGGGACAGAGAAATTCACCCCTCCACTTT. This rearrangement joins TRBV6-2 or TRBV6-3 to TRBJ1-6, with TRBD1 identical over 7 bases. Germline V gene lookup returns CDR1 MNHEY and CDR2 SVGEGT. The CDR3 is 17 amino acids. With 4 bases clipped from V and 7 bases from J, the junction kept 13 bases outside the gene matches.

The chain employs TRBV7-2 and TRBJ2-1; no clear D. The ends were cut back, 1 base at V and 5 bases at J, with 12 bases in the middle. The CDR3 is 15 amino acids. Germline loops: CDR1 SGHTA, CDR2 FQGNSA. CDR3 coding DNA: TGTGCCAGCAGCTTAGTTGGCGGAAACGACAATGAGCAGTTCTTC. Protein product: CASSLVGGNDNEQFF.

This clonotype came up many times. This rearrangement joins TRBV2 to TRBJ2-5; tentatively, D is TRBD1 (5 bases). CDR3 length: 13 residues. V lost 7 bases, J lost 3 bases, and 12 bases lay in between. CDR1 SNHLY and CDR2 FYNNEI come from the germline V gene. The CDR3 DNA sequence: TGTGCCAGCACCAGCTCAGGGAAAGAGACCCAGTACTTC. It is translated as CASTSSGKETQYF.

This clonotype was seen many times. The rearrangement joins TRBV27 to TRBJ2-1, with no clear D. Looked up from germline, CDR1 is MNHEY and CDR2 is SMNVEV (reference sequence). The V end lost 3 bases, the J end lost 6 bases, and 9 bases lay between the germline ends. The CDR3 spans 13 residues. The chain's CDR3 is CASSLSKINEQFF. DNA of the CDR3: TGTGCCAGCAGTTTGAGTAAAATCAATGAGCAGTTCTTC.

V usage is TRBV4-3 and J usage is TRBJ2-3; no clear D gene. V was pared by 1 base and J by 0 bases, with 8 bases between. This CDR3 region has 15 residues. The germline CDR1 and CDR2 sequences are LGHNA and YSLEER. The CDR3 loop reads CASSQVEWSTDTQYF. The CDR3 DNA sequence: TGCGCCAGCAGCCAAGTTGAATGGAGCACAGATACGCAGTATTTT.

The genes are TRBV7-9 and TRBJ2-5; D uncertain. V gave up 5 bases and J gave up 7 bases, with 14 bases separating them. The V gene's germline CDR1 is SEHNR and CDR2 FQNEAQ (reference sequence). This CDR3 is built from 13 residues. The CDR3 region has the DNA TGTGCCAGCAGCCTGGGCGGCTCCGGGACCCAGTACTTC. Residues: CASSLGGSGTQYF.

This clonotype was seen only a few times. The chain employs TRBV30 and TRBJ1-6; D may be TRBD1 (6 bases). This CDR3 is 13 amino acids long. With 2 bases removed from V and 8 bases from J, the gap between germline ends came to 10 bases. The V gene's germline CDR1 is GTSNPN and CDR2 SVGIG (reference sequence). The CDR3 DNA reads as TGTGCCTGGAGTCTGGACAGTTATTCACCCCTCCACTTT. This gives the protein CAWSLDSYSPLHF.

This sequence joins TRBV12-3 or TRBV12-4 and TRBJ2-7; D unclear. The V end lost 3 bases, the J end lost 5 bases, and 14 bases lay between the germline ends. This CDR3 has 14 amino acids. The CDR3 sequence: CASSFRVARNEQYF. CDR3 bases: TGTGCCAGCAGTTTTCGAGTGGCAAGGAACGAGCAGTACTTC.

The chain has TRBV20-1 and TRBJ1-2; 8 nucleotides match TRBD1. V lost 6 bases to trimming and J lost 1 base; unmatched junction nucleotides: 10. The CDR3 consists of 15 residues. Germline CDR1 and CDR2: DFQATT and SNEGSKA (reference sequence). The CDR3: CSALGQGADNYGYTF. The DNA of the CDR3 is TGCAGTGCGTTAGGGCAGGGGGCCGATAACTATGGCTACACCTTC.